The 26 T cell receptor beta chains below were found in one sample sequenced in a study of patients and donors after allogeneic stem cell transplantation. TCRdb redid the calling of the RT-PCR reads with MiXCR, one entry per CDR3 protein. Among 90,000 to 130,000 distinct CDR3 sequences, about a third were seen once, and the ten largest hold approximately 30%. The sample taken for sequencing was blood, either unsorted or a sorted T cell fraction (not recorded which). The origin of the receptors is a human donor who was either an allogeneic HSCT recipient or a stem cell or donor lymphocyte infusion donor (not recorded which). It is not recorded whose cells these are; they may come from a transplant donor.

The V and J genes are TRBV20-1 and TRBJ2-1; D is ambiguous. This CDR3 is 13 amino acids long. Trimming took 2 bases from V and 6 from J, leaving 11 bases between them. In germline, CDR1 is DFQATT, CDR2 SNEGSKA (reference sequence). CDR3 residues: CSARPGRLNEQFF. For the CDR3, the DNA is TGCAGTGCTAGACCCGGACGTCTCAATGAGCAGTTCTTC.

The V call is TRBV9, the J call TRBJ2-3; 9 nucleotides line up with TRBD2. Germline V CDR1 and CDR2: SGDLS, YYNGEE. This CDR3 comprises 16 residues. V lost 0 bases, J lost 2 bases, and 4 bases stayed unmatched. CDR3 DNA sequence: TGTGCCAGCAGCGTAGACCTAGCGGGAACCACAGATACGCAGTATTTT. Residues: CASSVDLAGTTDTQYF.

Only a few counts were recorded for this clonotype. The chain recombines TRBV12-3 or TRBV12-4 with TRBJ1-3; D remains ambiguous. The length of the CDR3 is 12 residues. The V and J ends lost 3 bases and 4 bases respectively, with 4 bases between them. The CDR3 bases are TGTGCCAGCAGTTTCGGCGGAAACACCATATATTTT. Translated: CASSFGGNTIYF.

The rearrangement joins TRBV6-6 to TRBJ2-2, with unresolved D. The germline V gene has CDR1 MNHNY and CDR2 SVGAGI (reference sequence). Trimming left V 4 bases short and J 2 bases short, with 14 bases between. This CDR3 has 16 amino acids. CDR3 amino acids: CASSSPLSTNTGELFF. CDR3 nucleotides: TGTGCCAGCAGTTCTCCTCTGTCGACTAACACCGGGGAGCTGTTTTTT.

This clonotype was seen only a few times. The chain recombines TRBV7-9 with TRBJ1-3; no reliable D call. This CDR3 spans 12 amino acids. From germline, CDR1 is SEHNR and CDR2 FQNEAQ (reference sequence). The V end lost 5 bases, the J end lost 5 bases, and 7 bases lay between the germline ends. The CDR3 reads CASSPPRNTIYF. For the CDR3, the DNA is TGTGCCAGCAGCCCCCCCCGAAACACCATATATTTT.

The table lists this clonotype with a few counts. The chain combines TRBV15 with TRBJ2-3; TRBD1 aligns across 7 bases. V trimming: 4 bases; J trimming: 0 bases; junction bases outside the gene matches: 7. This CDR3 comprises 16 residues. Germline V gene sequence: CDR1 LNHNV, CDR2 YYDKDF (reference sequence). The CDR3 is CATSKGQLTSTDTQYF. As DNA, the CDR3 is TGTGCCACCAGCAAGGGACAGTTAACTAGCACAGATACGCAGTATTTT.

This clonotype came up a few times. The V gene is TRBV6-5, the J gene TRBJ1-1; no definite D call. This CDR3 has 14 amino acids. The V end lost 5 bases, the J end lost 1 base, and 11 bases lay between the germline ends. From germline, CDR1 is MNHEY and CDR2 SVGAGI. The DNA for the CDR3 is TGTGCCAGCAGTGACCGACGGAGGAACACTGAAGCTTTCTTT. The encoded protein is CASSDRRRNTEAFF.

Written as DNA, the CDR3 is TGTGCCAGCTCACGAGGACAGGTCGATAATTCACCCCTCCACTTT. It yields the protein CASSRGQVDNSPLHF. The chain combines TRBV18 with TRBJ1-6; 7 bases align to TRBD1. Per germline, CDR1 KGHSH and CDR2 LQKENI. The CDR3 totals 15 residues. The V and J ends lost 4 bases and 5 bases, in that order; junction bases with no gene match: 5.

V is TRBV20-1 and J is TRBJ2-1; tentative D call: TRBD2 (6 bases). V gave up 3 bases and J gave up 4 bases, with 10 bases separating them. This CDR3 is built from 13 residues. Per the germline V gene, CDR1 is DFQATT and CDR2 is SNEGSKA (reference sequence). Written as DNA, the CDR3 is TGCAGTGCTAGGTCTAGCGTGTACAATGAGCAGTTCTTC. Its translation is CSARSSVYNEQFF.

The rearrangement joins TRBV20-1 to TRBJ1-6; D might be TRBD1 (5 bases). Germline V gene data show CDR1 as DFQATT and CDR2 as SNEGSKA (reference sequence). The V and J ends lost 1 base and 0 bases respectively, with 13 bases between them. CDR3 size: 17 residues. The CDR3 DNA follows: TGCAGTGCTAGAGGCTCAGGGCCAAGCTCCTATAATTCACCCCTCCACTTT. Amino acid sequence: CSARGSGPSSYNSPLHF.

There are a few counts of this clonotype. The gene calls are TRBV28 and TRBJ1-1, with D possibly TRBD1 on 6 matching bases. Trimming removed 4 bases from V and 6 bases from J, with 15 bases in between. The germline V gene has CDR1 MDHEN and CDR2 SYDVKM. The CDR3 contains 14 residues. The CDR3 reads CASSYRVGIAEAFF. The CDR3 region has the DNA TGTGCCAGCAGTTACAGGGTAGGGATCGCTGAAGCTTTCTTT.

The sample holds a few counts of this clonotype. The chain uses TRBV5-1 and TRBJ1-6, with 8 bases aligning to TRBD1. CDR3 size: 14 residues. The V gene's germline CDR1 is SGHRS and CDR2 YFSETQ. V gave up 5 bases and J gave up 9 bases; unmatched junction bases: 7. CDR3 sequence reads: CASRLDRDGSPLHF. CDR3 DNA sequence: TGCGCCAGCAGGCTGGACAGGGACGGTTCACCCCTCCACTTT.

This clonotype appeared many times. V is TRBV12-3 or TRBV12-4 and J is TRBJ1-3, with a weak D call TRBD1 (6 bases). The CDR3 is 14 residues long. Between the trimmed V and J ends, which lost 6 bases and 1 base, there was a span of 10 bases. The CDR3, as DNA: TGTGCCAGCAGCCGCAGGGGATCTGGAAACACCATATATTTT. Protein product: CASSRRGSGNTIYF.

The chain uses TRBV6-2 or TRBV6-3 and TRBJ1-1; D gene uncertain. V lost 0 bases and J lost 6, with 11 bases in between. The CDR3 totals 14 residues. Per the germline V gene, CDR1 is MNHEY and CDR2 is SVGEGT. The CDR3 coding sequence is TGTGCCAGCAGTTACTCCATCGGCACCGCTGAAGCTTTCTTT. Translating gives CASSYSIGTAEAFF.

V and J are TRBV27 and TRBJ1-1; 7 bases fit TRBD1. The CDR3 is 18 amino acids. The germline gives CDR1 MNHEY, CDR2 SMNVEV (reference sequence). V gave up 6 bases and J gave up 2 bases; unmatched junction bases: 18. For the CDR3, the DNA is TGTGCCAGCAGCCAAACCCCCCATTTGACAGGGAGAAACACTGAAGCTTTCTTT. This gives the protein CASSQTPHLTGRNTEAFF.

This clonotype was seen a single time. The chain combines TRBV9 with TRBJ1-2; D is uncertain. Looked up from germline, CDR1 is SGDLS and CDR2 is YYNGEE. V lost 4 bases, J lost 5 bases, and 15 bases lay in between. The CDR3 is 14 residues long. Here the CDR3 DNA reads TGTGCCAGCAGCCGACAAAGGAGAGGTTATGGCTACACCTTC. Translation gives CASSRQRRGYGYTF. Complete variable domain (other parts from reference TRBV9 and TRBJ1-2): DSGVTQTPKHLITATGQRVTLRCSPRSGDLSVYWYQQSLDQGLQFLIQYYNGEERAKGNILERFSAQQFPDLHSELNLSSLELGDSALYFCASSRQRRGYGYTFGSGTRLTVV.

This clonotype has only a few counts. CDR3 sequence (DNA): TGTGCCAGCAGTTTATGGGGGGAGTGGACTGAAGCTTTCTTT. Its translation is CASSLWGEWTEAFF. The chain couples TRBV27 to TRBJ1-1; weak D call: TRBD1 (5 bases). Looked up from germline, CDR1 is MNHEY and CDR2 is SMNVEV (reference sequence). Trimming stripped 1 base from V and 5 bases from J, with 11 bases between. This CDR3 is built from 14 residues.

This sequence joins TRBV5-6 and TRBJ2-7, with D unclear. The germline V gene encodes CDR1 SGHDT and CDR2 YYEEEE. V was shortened by 1 base and J by 5 bases, with 7 bases between the two germline ends. The CDR3 is made up of 12 amino acids. In DNA form, the CDR3 reads TGTGCCAGCAGCTTGATGGTTGACGAGCAGTACTTC. It translates to CASSLMVDEQYF.

V usage is TRBV7-9 and J usage is TRBJ2-1; 10 nucleotides agree with TRBD2. Per the germline V gene, CDR1 is SEHNR and CDR2 is FQNEAQ (reference sequence). The CDR3 contains 17 residues. Losses at the gene ends were 2 bases for V and 3 bases for J; bases not matched to a gene: 7. CDR3 region: CASSLRWSSGGYNEQFF. In DNA form, the CDR3 reads TGTGCCAGCAGCTTAAGGTGGTCTAGCGGGGGCTACAATGAGCAGTTCTTC.

This chain uses TRBV27 with TRBJ2-7; no reliable D call. Germline assignment: CDR1 MNHEY and CDR2 SMNVEV (reference sequence). CDR3 length equals 16 residues. Trimming removed 5 bases from V and 2 bases from J, with 19 bases in between. As DNA, the CDR3 is TGTGCCAGCAGTCCCTCTCAGACATTGAGACCCTACGAGCAGTACTTC. Translated: CASSPSQTLRPYEQYF.

V gene TRBV12-3 or TRBV12-4 combines with J gene TRBJ2-5, with 14 bases fitting TRBD2. This CDR3 spans 16 amino acids. Trimming cost V 6 bases and J 2 bases; bases outside gene matches: 5. The CDR3 here is CASSRTSGRSQETQYF. The CDR3 region has the DNA TGTGCCAGCAGCAGGACTAGCGGGAGGTCTCAAGAGACCCAGTACTTC.

V usage is TRBV12-3 or TRBV12-4 and J usage is TRBJ1-5; 7 nucleotides match TRBD1. Losses at the gene ends were 6 bases for V and 3 bases for J; bases not matched to a gene: 8. The CDR3 length is 15 residues. The CDR3 loop is CASSRDSAPNQPQHF. The CDR3 DNA is TGTGCCAGCAGCCGGGACAGCGCGCCCAATCAGCCCCAGCATTTT.

This clonotype was detected a few times. This chain links TRBV4-2 with TRBJ1-6, with 10 bases aligning to TRBD1. J lost 9 bases, V lost 2 bases, and 7 bases had no gene match. CDR1 and CDR2 (germline): LGHNA, YNFKEQ. This CDR3 comprises 16 residues. The CDR3 coding sequence is TGTGCCAGCAGCCAAAAGGACAGGGGGTCTCCTTCACCCCTCCACTTT. Protein product: CASSQKDRGSPSPLHF.

A word on this clonotype: Sequence at one end of the junction differs from germline and may be a read error. This rearrangement joins TRBV6-6 to TRBJ2-1; D is ambiguous. Germline lookup yields CDR1 MNHNY and CDR2 SVGAGI (reference sequence). The CDR3 is 11 residues long. In DNA, the CDR3 is TGTGCCGGCAGTTACTCTGTCGAGCAGTTCTTC. Protein: CAGSYSVEQFF.

This clonotype was observed a few times. V usage is TRBV28 and J usage is TRBJ1-2, with D maybe TRBD1 (5 bases). Trimming removed 5 bases at V and 8 bases at J, with 12 bases between. Per the germline V gene, CDR1 is MDHEN and CDR2 is SYDVKM. This CDR3 is built from 12 residues. The CDR3 sequence is CASSRKGRGYTF. The CDR3 bases are TGTGCCAGCAGTAGAAAGGGACGCGGCTACACCTTC.

There are a few counts of this clonotype. The chain has TRBV28 and TRBJ2-5, with TRBD2 as a possible D gene (6 bases). Trimming took 5 bases from V and 5 from J, leaving 15 bases between them. The CDR3 has 14 residues. Germline V gives CDR1 MDHEN, CDR2 SYDVKM. The CDR3 sequence: CASSALGGRETQYF. DNA for the CDR3: TGTGCCAGCAGTGCTTTGGGAGGTCGGGAGACCCAGTACTTC.